This T cell receptor beta chain was obtained from a study of T cell responses to AZD1222 COVID-19 vaccine. Study results and limitations: Donors were largely white British and mainly female; clonal diversity was possibly underestimated.

The V and J ends lost 4 bases and 1 base respectively, with 5 bases between them. The germline gives CDR1 KGHDR, CDR2 SFDVKD. The CDR3 runs to 13 residues. Here immunoSEQ multiplex PCR was the method, and the copy in TCRdb shows in-frame clones only, minus some. Among about 160,000 clones listed, approximately 90% were seen once. Regarding this clone: As yet, its antigen is unknown.

The receptor was derived from an adult in good health. The J gene is TRBJ2-3, the V gene TRBV24-1, with D hard to call. Material: peripheral blood, obtained on day 0 of MenACWY control vaccination. This chain's CDR3 is CATSEMGTDTQYF. The CDR3 DNA is TGTGCCACCAGTGAAATGGGCACAGATACGCAGTATTTT.